The 5 T cell receptor beta chains given below trace back to one sample, sequenced in a study of cytomegalovirus exposure and HLA in healthy donors. Vbeta (60) and Jbeta (13) primers were used in the PCR. Measured with immunoSEQ multiplex PCR; TCRdb has only the in-frame clones, and not every one. The sample contains some 120,000 clones, around 79% of which appear only once. The sequenced sample was PBMCs. All receptors derive from a woman in her thirties or forties in good health and CMV-seronegative.

This rearrangement joins TRBV28 to TRBJ2-3, with 10 bases that match TRBD1. The CDR3 length is 15 residues. V was clipped by 7 bases and J by 5 bases; unmatched bases: 9. Germline CDR1 MDHEN, CDR2 SYDVKM. CDR3 loop: CASTGTGDVVDTQYF. Written as DNA, the CDR3 is TGTGCCAGCACCGGGACAGGGGATGTAGTAGATACGCAGTATTTT.

The chain links TRBV7-2 to TRBJ2-3, with D possibly matching TRBD1 (5 bases). The CDR3 is made up of 14 amino acids. Deletions cut 2 bases from V and 6 bases from J, with 12 bases between. Looked up from germline, CDR1 is SGHTA and CDR2 is FQGNSA. The CDR3 nucleotides read TGTGCCAGCAGCTTATCGCAGGGTAGGGATACGCAGTATTTT. Residues: CASSLSQGRDTQYF.

This chain links TRBV28 with TRBJ2-3, with D possibly TRBD2 on 6 matching bases. The germline CDR1 and CDR2 sequences are MDHEN and SYDVKM. V lost 5 bases to trimming and J lost 6 bases, with 12 bases between them. The CDR3 spans 13 residues. The CDR3 sequence is CASSPGGVDTQYF. CDR3 DNA sequence: TGTGCCAGCAGTCCGGGCGGGGTTGATACGCAGTATTTT.

This clone turned up a few times. V is TRBV19 and J is TRBJ2-7, with 13 bases that match TRBD2. Per the germline V gene, CDR1 is LNHDA and CDR2 is SQIVND (reference sequence). The CDR3 is 15 amino acids. V was clipped by 6 bases and J by 2 bases; unmatched bases: 4. This CDR3 reads CASSPTSGGAYEQYF. As DNA, the CDR3 is TGTGCCAGTAGCCCCACTAGCGGGGGGGCCTACGAGCAGTACTTC.

This clone was seen only a few times. V is TRBV5-4 and J is TRBJ2-2; tentatively, D is TRBD2 (7 bases). CDR1 is SGHNT and CDR2 is YYREEE in the germline V gene (reference sequence). V was clipped by 5 bases and J by 0 bases, with 14 bases between them. The CDR3 loop spans 16 amino acids. The CDR3 DNA reads as TGTGCCAGCAGAATGGGGGGGGCCGCGAACACCGGGGAGCTGTTTTTT. It is translated as CASRMGGAANTGELFF. The complete variable domain, with remaining parts taken from reference TRBV5-4 and TRBJ2-2, reads ETGVTQSPTHLIKTRGQQVTLRCSSQSGHNTVSWYQQALGQGPQFIFQYYREEENGRGNFPPRFSGLQFPNYSSELNVNALELDDSALYLCASRMGGAANTGELFFGEGSRLTVL.